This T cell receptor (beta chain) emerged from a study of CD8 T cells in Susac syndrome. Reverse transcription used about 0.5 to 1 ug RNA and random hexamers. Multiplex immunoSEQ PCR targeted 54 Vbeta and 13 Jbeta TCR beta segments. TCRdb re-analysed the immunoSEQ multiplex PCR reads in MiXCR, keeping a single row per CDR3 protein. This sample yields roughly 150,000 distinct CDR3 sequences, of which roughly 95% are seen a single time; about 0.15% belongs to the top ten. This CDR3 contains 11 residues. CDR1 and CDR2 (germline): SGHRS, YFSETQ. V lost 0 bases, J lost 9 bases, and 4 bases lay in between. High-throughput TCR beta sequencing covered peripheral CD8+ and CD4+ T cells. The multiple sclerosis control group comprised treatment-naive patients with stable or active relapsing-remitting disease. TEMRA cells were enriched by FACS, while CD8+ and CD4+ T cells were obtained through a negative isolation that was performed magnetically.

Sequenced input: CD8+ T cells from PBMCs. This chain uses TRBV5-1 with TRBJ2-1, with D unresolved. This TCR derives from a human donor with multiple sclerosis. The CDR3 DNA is TGCGCCAGCAGCTTGGCGGCTGAGCAGTTCTTC. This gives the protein CASSLAAEQFF.